Below, one TCR beta chain is given with its context. Looked up from germline, CDR1 is MNHNS and CDR2 is SASEGT. Trimming cost V 1 base and J 7 bases; bases outside gene matches: 6. The CDR3 has 15 amino acids. This sample stems from a study of blood T cell repertoires in COVID-19. Repertoires were generated with immunoSEQ multiplex PCR, while TCRdb's copy carries only in-frame clones and drops some. Among about 63,000 clones listed, around 93% were seen once. Sequenced material: peripheral blood. The chain couples TRBV6-1 to TRBJ2-7, with 11 bases identical to TRBD1. This clonotype was sampled from a man in his forties or fifties with active COVID-19. The CDR3 nucleotides are TGTGCCAGCAGTGAAGGGACAGGGGGCTTGGGAGAGCAGTACTTC. It is translated as CASSEGTGGLGEQYF.